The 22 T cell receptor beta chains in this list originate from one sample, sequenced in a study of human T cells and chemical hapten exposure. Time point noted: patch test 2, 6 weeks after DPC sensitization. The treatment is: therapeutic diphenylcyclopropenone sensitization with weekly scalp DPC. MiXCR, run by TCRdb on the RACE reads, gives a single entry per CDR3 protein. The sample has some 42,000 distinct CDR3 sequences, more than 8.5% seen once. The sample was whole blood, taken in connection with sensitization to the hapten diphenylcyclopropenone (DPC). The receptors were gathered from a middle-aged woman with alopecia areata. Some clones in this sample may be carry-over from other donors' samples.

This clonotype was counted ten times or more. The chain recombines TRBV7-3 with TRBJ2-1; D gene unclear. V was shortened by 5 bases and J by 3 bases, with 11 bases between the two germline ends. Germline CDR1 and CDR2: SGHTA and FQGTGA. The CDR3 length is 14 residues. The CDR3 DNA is TGTGCCAGCAGCCACGGCGGTGACTACAATGAGCAGTTCTTC. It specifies CASSHGGDYNEQFF.

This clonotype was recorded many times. DNA for the CDR3: TGCAGTGCTAGATCTGCGGGGGGCTACGAGCAGTACTTC. As protein: CSARSAGGYEQYF. The rearrangement links TRBV20-1 to TRBJ2-7; 8 nucleotides align to TRBD2. The V gene's germline CDR1 is DFQATT and CDR2 SNEGSKA (reference sequence). This CDR3 region has 13 residues. Germline trimming cut 2 bases from V and 3 bases from J; bases unmatched to any gene: 3.

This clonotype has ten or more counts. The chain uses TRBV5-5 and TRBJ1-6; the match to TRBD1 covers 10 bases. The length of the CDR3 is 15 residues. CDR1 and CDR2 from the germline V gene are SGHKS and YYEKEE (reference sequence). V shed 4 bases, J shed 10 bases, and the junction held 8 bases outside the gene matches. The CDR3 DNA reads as TGTGCCAGCAGCCTATGGACAGGGGGTGGATCACCCCTCCACTTT. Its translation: CASSLWTGGGSPLHF.

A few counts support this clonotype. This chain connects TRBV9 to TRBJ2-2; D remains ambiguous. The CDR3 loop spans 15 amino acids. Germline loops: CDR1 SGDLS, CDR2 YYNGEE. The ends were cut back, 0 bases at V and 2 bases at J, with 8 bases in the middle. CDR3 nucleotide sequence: TGTGCCAGCAGCGTAGGACGTACCAACACCGGGGAGCTGTTTTTT. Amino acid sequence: CASSVGRTNTGELFF.

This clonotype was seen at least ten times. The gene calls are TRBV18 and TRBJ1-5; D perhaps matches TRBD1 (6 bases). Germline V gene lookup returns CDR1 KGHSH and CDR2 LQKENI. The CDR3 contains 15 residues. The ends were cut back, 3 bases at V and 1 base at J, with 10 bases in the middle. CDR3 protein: CASSPGGFSNQPQHF. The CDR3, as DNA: TGTGCCAGCTCACCGGGGGGCTTCAGCAATCAGCCCCAGCATTTT.

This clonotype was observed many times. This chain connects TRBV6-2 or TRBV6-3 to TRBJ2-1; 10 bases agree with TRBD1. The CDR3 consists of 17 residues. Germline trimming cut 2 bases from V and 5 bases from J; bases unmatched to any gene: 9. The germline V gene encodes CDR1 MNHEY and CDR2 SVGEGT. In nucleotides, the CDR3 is TGTGCCAGCAGTTACCACCCCGGGACAGGGGTGAACAATGAGCAGTTCTTC. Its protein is CASSYHPGTGVNNEQFF.

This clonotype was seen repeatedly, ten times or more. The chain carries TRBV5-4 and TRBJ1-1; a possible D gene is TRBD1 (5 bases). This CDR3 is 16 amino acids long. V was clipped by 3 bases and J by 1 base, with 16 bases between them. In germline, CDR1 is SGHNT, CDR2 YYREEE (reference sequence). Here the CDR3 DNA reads TGTGCCAGCAGCTATATACCGGGACGGGGGAACACTGAAGCTTTCTTT. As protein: CASSYIPGRGNTEAFF.

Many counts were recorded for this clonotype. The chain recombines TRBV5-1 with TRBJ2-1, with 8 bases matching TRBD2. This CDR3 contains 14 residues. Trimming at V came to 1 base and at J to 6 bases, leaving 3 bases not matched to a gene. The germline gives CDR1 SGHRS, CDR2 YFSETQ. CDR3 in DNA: TGCGCCAGCAGCTTGTCAACTAGCGGCAATGAGCAGTTCTTC. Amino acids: CASSLSTSGNEQFF.

Here the CDR3 DNA reads TGTGCCAGTAGTGGTACAGGGGGCGCGAATGAAGCTTTCTTT. This gives the protein CASSGTGGANEAFF. V usage is TRBV19 and J usage is TRBJ1-1; 9 bases align to TRBD1. V lost 5 bases to trimming and J lost 7 bases; unmatched junction nucleotides: 8. This CDR3 is built from 14 residues. The V gene's germline CDR1 is LNHDA and CDR2 SQIVND (reference sequence).

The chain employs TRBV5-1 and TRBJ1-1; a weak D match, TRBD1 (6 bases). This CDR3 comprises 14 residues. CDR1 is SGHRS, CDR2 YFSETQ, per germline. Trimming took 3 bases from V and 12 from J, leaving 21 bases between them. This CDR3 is CASSSTHRESGSFF. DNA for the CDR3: TGCGCCAGCAGCTCAACCCACAGGGAGAGTGGTTCTTTCTTT.

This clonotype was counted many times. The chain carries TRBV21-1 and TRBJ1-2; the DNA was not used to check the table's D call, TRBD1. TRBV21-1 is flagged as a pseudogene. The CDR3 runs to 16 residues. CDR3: CASSKLAPRGGGGYTF. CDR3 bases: TGTGCCAGCAGCAAACTAGCCCCAAGGGGCGGAGGGGGCTACACCTTC.

The CDR3 protein is CASTPGGETEAFF. CDR3 nucleotide sequence: TGTGCCAGCACTCCAGGAGGGGAAACTGAAGCTTTCTTT. V usage is TRBV4-2 and J usage is TRBJ1-1, with D possibly matching TRBD1 (5 bases). This CDR3 is built from 13 residues. CDR1 and CDR2 (germline): LGHNA, YNFKEQ. Between the trimmed V and J ends, which lost 7 bases and 5 bases, there was a span of 14 bases.

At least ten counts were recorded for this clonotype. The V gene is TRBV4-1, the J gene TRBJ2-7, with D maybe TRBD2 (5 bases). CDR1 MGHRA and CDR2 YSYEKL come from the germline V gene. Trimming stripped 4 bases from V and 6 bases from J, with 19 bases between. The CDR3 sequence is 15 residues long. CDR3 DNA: TGCGCCAGCAGCCCTCCCTTGGCGGGTTTCGGCGAGCAGTACTTC. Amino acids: CASSPPLAGFGEQYF.

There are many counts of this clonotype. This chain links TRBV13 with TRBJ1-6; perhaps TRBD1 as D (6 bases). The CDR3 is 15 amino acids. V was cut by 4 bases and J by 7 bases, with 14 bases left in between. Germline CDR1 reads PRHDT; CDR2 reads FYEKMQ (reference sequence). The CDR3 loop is CASSSRTVGNSPLHF. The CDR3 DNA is TGTGCCAGCAGCTCCAGGACAGTAGGGAATTCACCCCTCCACTTT.

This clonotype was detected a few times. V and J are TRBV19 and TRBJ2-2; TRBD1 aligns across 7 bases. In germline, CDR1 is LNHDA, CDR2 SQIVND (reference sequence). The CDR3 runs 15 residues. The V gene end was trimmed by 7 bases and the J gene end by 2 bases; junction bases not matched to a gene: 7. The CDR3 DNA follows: TGTGCCAGTAAGCCGGGACAGCAAAACACCGGGGAGCTGTTTTTT. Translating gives CASKPGQQNTGELFF.

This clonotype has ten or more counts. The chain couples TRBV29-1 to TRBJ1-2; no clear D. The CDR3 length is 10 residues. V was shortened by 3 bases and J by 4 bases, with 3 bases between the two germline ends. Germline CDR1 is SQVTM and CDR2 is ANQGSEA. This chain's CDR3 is CSVDLYGYTF. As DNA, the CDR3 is TGCAGCGTTGACCTCTATGGCTACACCTTC.

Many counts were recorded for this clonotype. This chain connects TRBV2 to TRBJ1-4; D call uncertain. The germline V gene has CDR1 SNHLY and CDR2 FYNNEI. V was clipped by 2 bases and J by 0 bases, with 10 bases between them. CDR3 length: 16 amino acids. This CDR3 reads CASSENERATNEKLFF. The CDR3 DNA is TGTGCCAGCAGTGAAAATGAACGGGCAACTAATGAAAAACTGTTTTTT.

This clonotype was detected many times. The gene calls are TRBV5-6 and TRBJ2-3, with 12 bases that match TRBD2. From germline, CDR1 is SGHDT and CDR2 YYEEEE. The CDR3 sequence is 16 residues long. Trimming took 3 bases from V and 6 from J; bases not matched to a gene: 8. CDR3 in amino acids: CASSWGLAGGPDTQYF. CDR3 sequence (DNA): TGTGCCAGCAGCTGGGGACTAGCGGGCGGTCCGGATACGCAGTATTTT.

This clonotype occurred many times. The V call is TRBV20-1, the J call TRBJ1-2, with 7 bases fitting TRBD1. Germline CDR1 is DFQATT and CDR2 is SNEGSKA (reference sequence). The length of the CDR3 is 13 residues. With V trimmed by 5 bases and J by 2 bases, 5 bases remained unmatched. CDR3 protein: CSAFWTGNYGYTF. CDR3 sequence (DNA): TGCAGTGCTTTCTGGACAGGCAACTATGGCTACACCTTC.

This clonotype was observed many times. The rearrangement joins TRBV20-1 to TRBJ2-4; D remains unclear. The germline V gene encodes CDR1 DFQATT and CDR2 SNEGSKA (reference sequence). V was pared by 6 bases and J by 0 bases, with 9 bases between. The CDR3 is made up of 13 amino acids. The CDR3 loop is CSAASQAKNIQYF. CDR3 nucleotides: TGCAGTGCCGCTTCCCAAGCCAAAAACATTCAGTACTTC.

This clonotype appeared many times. CDR3 sequence reads: CASSPTGNGGMNTEAFF. In nucleotides, the CDR3 is TGTGCCAGCAGCCCCACAGGGAACGGGGGTATGAACACTGAAGCTTTCTTT. The chain recombines TRBV7-9 with TRBJ1-1, with a weak D call TRBD1 (6 bases). CDR1 and CDR2 from the germline V gene are SEHNR and FQNEAQ (reference sequence). Trimming took off 5 bases at V and 0 bases at J, with 19 bases between the two ends. The CDR3 runs 17 residues.

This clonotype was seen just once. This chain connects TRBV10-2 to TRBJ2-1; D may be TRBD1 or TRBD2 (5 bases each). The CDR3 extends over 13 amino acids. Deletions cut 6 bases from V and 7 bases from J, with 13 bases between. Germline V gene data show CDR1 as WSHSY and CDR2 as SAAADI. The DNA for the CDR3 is TGCGCCAGCAGATCGGGGCTCGATAATGAGCAGTTCTTC. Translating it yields CASRSGLDNEQFF.